Presented here are 31 T cell receptor beta chains from one specimen sequenced in a study of shared clonotypes between healthy human individuals. This table comes from immunoSEQ multiplex PCR, and its TCRdb copy is limited to in-frame clones, with some not included. The sample contains 1,500,000 or so clones, roughly 96% of which appear only once. The source material was naive CD4+ T cells sorted from blood. The subset is: CD45RA+ positively selected. The receptors were gathered from a man aged 25-45 years in good health.

The gene calls are TRBV18 and TRBJ2-1; D uncertain. The CDR3 loop spans 12 amino acids. Germline loops: CDR1 KGHSH, CDR2 LQKENI. The ends were cut back, 2 bases at V and 9 bases at J, with 8 bases in the middle. CDR3 amino acids: CASSPETPEQFF. The CDR3 nucleotides read TGTGCCAGCTCACCAGAGACACCTGAGCAGTTCTTC.

This clone was detected only once. The rearrangement joins TRBV9 to TRBJ2-1, with 9 nucleotides matching TRBD2. The ends lost 1 base at V and 8 bases at J; junction bases unmatched: 16. The V gene's germline CDR1 is SGDLS and CDR2 YYNGEE. The CDR3 consists of 18 residues. CDR3 DNA: TGTGCCAGCAGCGTATCAAGGCTCAGCGGGAGGAGGACGGATGAGCAGTTCTTC. Its protein product is CASSVSRLSGRRTDEQFF.

This chain joins TRBV30 and TRBJ1-4; D remains ambiguous. CDR1 is GTSNPN, CDR2 SVGIG, per germline (reference sequence). The CDR3 runs to 14 residues. Trimming removed 3 bases at V and 7 bases at J, with 15 bases between. The CDR3 is CAWRGVVLGEKLFF. CDR3 DNA sequence: TGTGCCTGGAGGGGAGTGGTCTTGGGTGAAAAACTGTTTTTT.

The chain links TRBV7-6 to TRBJ1-3; tentative D call: TRBD1 (5 bases). The length of the CDR3 is 16 residues. Trimming pared 4 bases from V and 0 bases from J, leaving 13 bases between. Germline CDR1 is SGHVS and CDR2 is FNYEAQ. The CDR3 spells CASSSRRDSSGNTIYF. The CDR3 DNA sequence: TGTGCCAGCAGCTCCAGGAGGGACTCCTCTGGAAACACCATATATTTT.

The V call is TRBV2, the J call TRBJ2-1; weak D call: TRBD2 (7 bases). The germline V gene has CDR1 SNHLY and CDR2 FYNNEI. Trimming stripped 6 bases from V and 7 bases from J, with 25 bases between. The CDR3 is 17 residues long. The CDR3 DNA is TGTGCCAGCAGCGCCAGGGGACTACCTTTGGGGGAGAATGAGCAGTTCTTC. Its translation: CASSARGLPLGENEQFF.

This clone occurred once. V gene TRBV5-6 combines with J gene TRBJ1-2, with TRBD1 matching 8 bases. The CDR3 consists of 14 residues. Germline lookup yields CDR1 SGHDT and CDR2 YYEEEE. The junction had 9 bases not matched to a gene; V was cut back by 4 bases and J by 7 bases. The CDR3 sequence: CASSGDRLFLGYTF. CDR3 nucleotides: TGTGCCAGCAGCGGGGACAGGTTGTTTCTTGGCTACACCTTC.

This chain links TRBV5-1 with TRBJ2-2, with D possibly TRBD2 on 6 matching bases. The germline CDR1 and CDR2 sequences are SGHRS and YFSETQ. V shed 2 bases and J shed 5 bases, with 13 bases lying between them. This CDR3 region has 15 residues. The CDR3 protein is CASSLSGTATGELFF. CDR3 DNA sequence: TGCGCCAGCAGCTTATCCGGGACTGCGACCGGGGAGCTGTTTTTT. Full variable domain (remainder filled in from reference TRBV5-1 and TRBJ2-2): KAGVTQTPRYLIKTRGQQVTLSCSPISGHRSVSWYQQTPGQGLQFLFEYFSETQRNKGNFPGRFSGRQFSNSRSEMNVSTLELGDSALYLCASSLSGTATGELFFGEGSRLTVL.

The rearrangement joins TRBV4-3 to TRBJ2-5, with TRBD1 identical over 8 bases. The CDR3 runs 13 residues. The V gene's germline CDR1 is LGHNA and CDR2 YSLEER. Trimming cost V 2 bases and J 5 bases; bases outside gene matches: 1. CDR3 DNA: TGCGCCAGCAGCCAAAACAGGGGGGAGACCCAGTACTTC. It encodes CASSQNRGETQYF.

This clone has a count of ten or more. The chain employs TRBV5-1 and TRBJ2-3, with D maybe TRBD2 (5 bases). Germline V gives CDR1 SGHRS, CDR2 YFSETQ. Trimming took 5 bases from V and 3 from J, leaving 16 bases between them. The CDR3 loop spans 15 amino acids. CDR3 region: CASSPNGERTDTQYF. Here the CDR3 DNA reads TGCGCCAGCAGTCCAAACGGGGAGAGGACAGATACGCAGTATTTT. The full variable domain, in which reference TRBV5-1 and TRBJ2-3 provide the parts outside the CDR3, is KAGVTQTPRYLIKTRGQQVTLSCSPISGHRSVSWYQQTPGQGLQFLFEYFSETQRNKGNFPGRFSGRQFSNSRSEMNVSTLELGDSALYLCASSPNGERTDTQYFGPGTRLTVL.

The chain has TRBV5-4 and TRBJ2-7; D gene uncertain. The V end lost 0 bases, the J end lost 0 bases, and 7 bases lay between the germline ends. Germline assignment: CDR1 SGHNT and CDR2 YYREEE (reference sequence). CDR3 length: 14 residues. Written as DNA, the CDR3 is TGTGCCAGCAGCTTGGAGGTCAACTCCTACGAGCAGTACTTC. It translates to CASSLEVNSYEQYF.

The chain employs TRBV7-6 and TRBJ2-2; 7 bases agree with TRBD1. After removal of 1 base from V and 7 bases from J, the junction contained 9 bases not matched to a gene. Germline assignment: CDR1 SGHVS and CDR2 FNYEAQ. The CDR3 is 16 amino acids. The CDR3 sequence: CASSLEGVTGIGELFF. In DNA, the CDR3 is TGTGCCAGCAGCTTAGAAGGGGTGACAGGGATCGGGGAGCTGTTTTTT.

The V call is TRBV19, the J call TRBJ1-1, with D maybe TRBD1 (6 bases). The CDR3 length is 14 residues. Germline loops: CDR1 LNHDA, CDR2 SQIVND (reference sequence). V shed 5 bases and J shed 6 bases, with 16 bases lying between them. CDR3 sequence: CASSPQGYRAEAFF. The CDR3 DNA follows: TGTGCCAGTAGTCCCCAGGGGTACAGGGCTGAAGCTTTCTTT.

V gene TRBV6-5 combines with J gene TRBJ2-7, with TRBD1 matching over 9 bases. Germline V lookup: CDR1 MNHEY, CDR2 SVGAGI. The V segment lost 6 bases and the J segment 2 bases; nucleotides outside the gene matches: 5. The CDR3 extends over 14 amino acids. CDR3 DNA: TGTGCCAGCAGACGAGGGACAGGGACCTACGAGCAGTACTTC. It encodes CASRRGTGTYEQYF.

The chain combines TRBV5-1 with TRBJ2-3; D call uncertain. V was clipped by 4 bases and J by 6 bases, with 12 bases between them. Germline lookup yields CDR1 SGHRS and CDR2 YFSETQ. This CDR3 region has 13 residues. Here the CDR3 reads CASSTLESDTQYF. DNA of the CDR3: TGCGCCAGCAGCACCCTGGAGTCGGATACGCAGTATTTT. The full variable domain, completed using reference TRBV5-1 and TRBJ2-3, is KAGVTQTPRYLIKTRGQQVTLSCSPISGHRSVSWYQQTPGQGLQFLFEYFSETQRNKGNFPGRFSGRQFSNSRSEMNVSTLELGDSALYLCASSTLESDTQYFGPGTRLTVL.

The chain is built from TRBV7-2 and TRBJ1-2; D not resolved. Trimming removed 1 base from V and 2 bases from J, with 11 bases in between. The CDR3 length is 15 residues. In germline, CDR1 is SGHTA, CDR2 FQGNSA. Here the CDR3 reads CASSLDKGWNYGYTF. CDR3 nucleotide sequence: TGTGCCAGCAGCTTAGACAAGGGATGGAACTATGGCTACACCTTC. Together with reference TRBV7-2 and TRBJ1-2, the CDR3 gives the full variable domain: GAGVSQSPSNKVTEKGKDVELRCDPISGHTALYWYRQSLGQGLEFLIYFQGNSAPDKSGLPSDRFSAERTGGSVSTLTIQRTQQEDSAVYLCASSLDKGWNYGYTFGSGTRLTVV.

The V call is TRBV5-1, the J call TRBJ2-4, with a possible D match to TRBD2 (6 bases). Trimming removed 4 bases at V and 1 base at J, with 30 bases between. The CDR3 has 21 amino acids. CDR1 and CDR2 (germline): SGHRS, YFSETQ. CDR3 DNA sequence: TGCGCCAGCAGCCCTTGGCCTCGTGGGGGTCGGGGACTTGTCGCCAAAAACATTCAGTACTTC. Amino acid sequence: CASSPWPRGGRGLVAKNIQYF.

The chain carries TRBV2 and TRBJ2-3; TRBD1 matches 10 bases. The V gene's germline CDR1 is SNHLY and CDR2 FYNNEI. Unmatched junction bases numbered 10, after V lost 4 bases and J lost 6 bases. The CDR3 runs 16 residues. CDR3 sequence reads: CASSGGTGAPQDTQYF. CDR3 DNA: TGTGCCAGCAGTGGGGGGACAGGGGCCCCTCAGGATACGCAGTATTTT.

The gene calls are TRBV11-3 and TRBJ2-3; D remains ambiguous. The length of the CDR3 is 12 residues. V dropped 2 bases and J dropped 4 bases, with 4 bases sitting between them. The germline V gene encodes CDR1 SGHNT and CDR2 YENEEA. The CDR3 region is CASSLISDTQYF. The CDR3 DNA is TGTGCCAGCAGCTTAATTTCAGATACGCAGTATTTT.

V and J are TRBV11-1 and TRBJ1-4; 9 positions agree with TRBD1. V was clipped by 4 bases and J by 6 bases; unmatched bases: 18. The CDR3 covers 19 residues. CDR1 SGHAT and CDR2 FQDESV come from the germline V gene (reference sequence). The CDR3 is CASSSTRDRAIGKDEKLFF. The CDR3 nucleotides read TGTGCCAGCAGCTCCACGCGGGACAGGGCAATCGGAAAGGATGAAAAACTGTTTTTT.

This chain uses TRBV11-2 with TRBJ2-7; TRBD2 matches 15 bases. J gave up 8 bases and V 5 bases, and 19 bases lay outside the gene matches. Per germline, CDR1 SGHAT and CDR2 FQNNGV. The CDR3 extends over 19 amino acids. CDR3 coding DNA: TGTGCCAGCAGCCAGCGGACTAGCGGGAGGGCCCTCTCCCCCAGCAAGCAGTACTTC. Its translation is CASSQRTSGRALSPSKQYF.

This chain joins TRBV5-4 and TRBJ1-4; D unclear. V gave up 3 bases and J gave up 3 bases, with 6 bases separating them. Germline lookup yields CDR1 SGHNT and CDR2 YYREEE (reference sequence). This CDR3 contains 13 residues. DNA of the CDR3: TGTGCCAGCAGCTCACAGTCTAATGAAAAACTGTTTTTT. It encodes CASSSQSNEKLFF. The entire variable domain, with the rest obtained from reference TRBV5-4 and TRBJ1-4, is as follows: ETGVTQSPTHLIKTRGQQVTLRCSSQSGHNTVSWYQQALGQGPQFIFQYYREEENGRGNFPPRFSGLQFPNYSSELNVNALELDDSALYLCASSSQSNEKLFFGSGTQLSVL.

This sequence joins TRBV29-1 and TRBJ1-2; the D is unclear. V was clipped by 7 bases and J by 8 bases, with 20 bases between them. This CDR3 region has 13 residues. Per germline, CDR1 SQVTM and CDR2 ANQGSEA. CDR3 in amino acids: CSAGMDGKSGYTF. The CDR3 nucleotides read TGCAGCGCCGGAATGGACGGTAAATCGGGCTACACCTTC. The whole variable domain, filled in from reference TRBV29-1 and TRBJ1-2, reads SAVISQKPSRDICQRGTSLTIQCQVDSQVTMMFWYRQQPGQSLTLIATANQGSEATYESGFVIDKFPISRPNLTFSTLTVSNMSPEDSSIYLCSAGMDGKSGYTFGSGTRLTVV.

The chain links TRBV7-2 to TRBJ2-3; 13 bases match TRBD2. J lost 4 bases, V lost 1 base, and 2 bases had no gene match. The CDR3 contains 16 residues. The V gene's germline CDR1 is SGHTA and CDR2 FQGNSA. DNA for the CDR3: TGTGCCAGCAGCTTAGACGGACTAGCGGGAGCAGATACGCAGTATTTT. Its protein product is CASSLDGLAGADTQYF.

The rearrangement joins TRBV2 to TRBJ2-7; D is unresolved. Trimming shortened V by 8 bases and J by 2 bases, and 16 bases separated the two germline ends. Germline V gene data show CDR1 as SNHLY and CDR2 as FYNNEI. This CDR3 contains 14 residues. CDR3 region: CASGPAAETYEQYF. The CDR3 DNA sequence: TGTGCCAGCGGTCCCGCCGCGGAAACCTACGAGCAGTACTTC.

The count of this clone is one. This chain links TRBV5-5 with TRBJ1-5; D call uncertain. This CDR3 is built from 14 residues. V was trimmed by 4 bases and J by 3 bases, leaving 11 bases between them. CDR1 is SGHKS, CDR2 YYEKEE, per germline (reference sequence). Here the CDR3 DNA reads TGTGCCAGCAGCCTCTGGGCTAACAATCAGCCCCAGCATTTT. This translates into CASSLWANNQPQHF.

The chain has TRBV5-1 and TRBJ2-5; TRBD2 matches at 8 bases. The CDR3 covers 16 residues. Trimming took 3 bases from V and 3 from J; bases not matched to a gene: 10. Germline assignment: CDR1 SGHRS and CDR2 YFSETQ. The CDR3 loop is CASSYRIIAGKETQYF. The CDR3 coding sequence is TGCGCCAGCAGCTACAGAATAATAGCGGGAAAAGAGACCCAGTACTTC.

The CDR3 spells CASSSSPAGYEQYF. The CDR3, as DNA: TGTGCCAGCAGCTCCTCCCCAGCGGGCTACGAGCAGTACTTC. This sequence joins TRBV11-2 and TRBJ2-7; D is perhaps TRBD2 (6 bases). CDR3 size: 14 residues. V was pared by 4 bases and J by 3 bases, with 13 bases between. Germline values: CDR1 SGHAT, CDR2 FQNNGV.

This chain joins TRBV20-1 and TRBJ2-1; tentatively, D is TRBD2 (6 bases). CDR3 length: 11 residues. V lost 3 bases and J 15 bases, leaving 15 bases between the germline ends. Germline CDR1 is DFQATT and CDR2 is SNEGSKA (reference sequence). CDR3 bases: TGCAGTGCTAGTGGGTGGCCAGCGGGGTTCTTC. Residues: CSASGWPAGFF.

The chain has TRBV2 and TRBJ1-1; D unclear. The CDR3 contains 13 residues. Per germline, CDR1 SNHLY and CDR2 FYNNEI. The V and J ends lost 3 bases and 4 bases respectively, with 9 bases between them. The CDR3: CASSDRRSTEAFF. DNA for the CDR3: TGTGCCAGCAGTGACAGGCGGAGCACTGAAGCTTTCTTT.

The chain carries TRBV5-1 and TRBJ1-1; TRBD1 matches at 8 bases. The CDR3 covers 17 residues. V dropped 0 bases and J dropped 1; count of bases not matched to a gene: 8. Germline V CDR1 and CDR2: SGHRS, YFSETQ. The chain's CDR3 is CASSLAERTGGNTEAFF. Written as DNA, the CDR3 is TGCGCCAGCAGCTTGGCCGAACGAACAGGGGGGAACACTGAAGCTTTCTTT. Together with reference TRBV5-1 and TRBJ1-1, the CDR3 gives the full variable domain: KAGVTQTPRYLIKTRGQQVTLSCSPISGHRSVSWYQQTPGQGLQFLFEYFSETQRNKGNFPGRFSGRQFSNSRSEMNVSTLELGDSALYLCASSLAERTGGNTEAFFGQGTRLTVV.

The table lists this clone with a count of one. The rearrangement uses TRBV11-2 and TRBJ2-7; D is uncertain. The V gene lost 2 bases and the J gene lost 0 bases, with 14 bases spanning the gap. Germline CDR1 and CDR2: SGHAT and FQNNGV. This CDR3 contains 16 residues. CDR3 in amino acids: CASSLWGPLSSYEQYF. CDR3 sequence (DNA): TGTGCCAGCAGCTTATGGGGTCCCTTAAGCTCCTACGAGCAGTACTTC.